This is a list of T cell receptor beta chains from one sample in a study of blood T cell repertoires in COVID-19. The repertoire was sequenced with immunoSEQ multiplex PCR; TCRdb's copy has only in-frame clones and lacks some. The data hold under 150,000 clones, with approximately 88% observed a single time. The sample was peripheral blood. The receptors were sampled from a human donor in a cohort sampled during active COVID-19. Each CDR3 is given with its conserved first and last residue. D genes are given only for firm matches. Expanded clones get a size class; other rows say once, few or many, or leave the size out.

abundance: NA; j_gene: TRBJ1-1; v_gene: TRBV7-9; d_gene: NA; CDR3nt: TGTGCCAGCAGCTTAGATCAGGGTGCCACTGAAGCTTTCTTT; CDR3aa: CASSLDQGATEAFF
abundance: NA; j_gene: TRBJ2-7; v_gene: TRBV7-2; d_gene: TRBD1; CDR3nt: TGTGCCAGCAGCTTTCCGGGACAGGGATATGACGAGCAGTACTTC; CDR3aa: CASSFPGQGYDEQYF
abundance: NA; j_gene: TRBJ2-6; v_gene: TRBV7-9; d_gene: NA; CDR3nt: TGTGCCAGCAGCCACGTGAGCCCCGGGGCCAACGTCCTGACTTTC; CDR3aa: CASSHVSPGANVLTF
abundance: NA; j_gene: TRBJ1-1; v_gene: TRBV6-5; d_gene: NA; CDR3nt: TGTGCCAGCAGTAAACAGAACACTGAAGCTTTCTTT; CDR3aa: CASSKQNTEAFF
abundance: NA; j_gene: TRBJ2-7; v_gene: TRBV7-9; d_gene: NA; CDR3nt: TGTGCCAGCAGCCACCGGGACACTTCCTACGAGCAGTACTTC; CDR3aa: CASSHRDTSYEQYF
abundance: once; j_gene: TRBJ2-3; v_gene: TRBV9; d_gene: TRBD2; CDR3nt: TGTGCCAGCAGCGGACCCCGTAAGGGACTAGCGGGAATTGAAGTTGATACGCAGTATTTT; CDR3aa: CASSGPRKGLAGIEVDTQYF
abundance: NA; j_gene: TRBJ1-4; v_gene: TRBV11-2; d_gene: NA; CDR3nt: TGTGCCAGCAGCCTACGCCGAGCAGGGGTAGGGGAAAAACTGTTTTTT; CDR3aa: CASSLRRAGVGEKLFF
abundance: NA; j_gene: TRBJ2-3; v_gene: TRBV5-1; d_gene: NA; CDR3nt: TGCGCCAGCAAGGTCCGTGGAGACAGCACAGATACGCAGTATTTT; CDR3aa: CASKVRGDSTDTQYF
abundance: once; j_gene: TRBJ1-2; v_gene: TRBV19; d_gene: NA; CDR3nt: TGTGCCAGTAGTATTAAGCGTGACTATGGCTACACCTTC; CDR3aa: CASSIKRDYGYTF
abundance: NA; j_gene: TRBJ2-7; v_gene: TRBV6-1; d_gene: NA; CDR3nt: TGTGCCAGCAGTGAGCGTTCAGACAACTCCTACGAGCAGTACTTC; CDR3aa: CASSERSDNSYEQYF
abundance: NA; j_gene: TRBJ1-1; v_gene: TRBV25-1; d_gene: TRBD1; CDR3nt: TGTGCCAGCAGTCGACAGGGGAACACTGAAGCTTTCTTT; CDR3aa: CASSRQGNTEAFF
abundance: few; j_gene: TRBJ2-7; v_gene: TRBV30; d_gene: TRBD2; CDR3nt: TGTGCCTGGAGCCTGGGACTAGCGGGGACCTACGAGCAGTACTTC; CDR3aa: CAWSLGLAGTYEQYF
abundance: NA; j_gene: TRBJ1-1; v_gene: TRBV9; d_gene: NA; CDR3nt: TGTGCCAGCAGCCCCGACGGCAGGGGAGATACTGAAGCTTTCTTT; CDR3aa: CASSPDGRGDTEAFF
abundance: NA; j_gene: TRBJ1-2; v_gene: TRBV2; d_gene: TRBD1; CDR3nt: TGTGCCAGCAGGGACAGGGGGCGTCCCTTAAACTATGGCTACACCTTC; CDR3aa: CASRDRGRPLNYGYTF
abundance: few; j_gene: TRBJ2-3; v_gene: TRBV5-1; d_gene: NA; CDR3nt: TGCGCCAGCAGCTCGTTACAGGGACGGGGCACAGATACGCAGTATTTT; CDR3aa: CASSSLQGRGTDTQYF
abundance: NA; j_gene: TRBJ2-5; v_gene: TRBV5-6; d_gene: TRBD1; CDR3nt: TGTGCCAGCAGCCGCCAACAGGGGATTGAGACCCAGTACTTC; CDR3aa: CASSRQQGIETQYF
abundance: NA; j_gene: TRBJ1-1; v_gene: TRBV6-5; d_gene: TRBD1; CDR3nt: TGTGCCAGCAGTTTCAGACAGGGAGGCGCTGAAGCTTTCTTT; CDR3aa: CASSFRQGGAEAFF
abundance: NA; j_gene: TRBJ1-6; v_gene: TRBV7-9; d_gene: TRBD1; CDR3nt: TGTGCCAGCAGGACAGGGAACTATAATTCACCCCTCCACTTT; CDR3aa: CASRTGNYNSPLHF
abundance: NA; j_gene: TRBJ2-7; v_gene: TRBV6-1; d_gene: NA; CDR3nt: TGTGCCAGCAGTGAAAGAGGGAATTACGAGCAGTACTTC; CDR3aa: CASSERGNYEQYF
abundance: NA; j_gene: TRBJ2-1; v_gene: TRBV5-4; d_gene: NA; CDR3nt: TGTGCCAGCAGCTTGGAAGGGGTCGATGAGCAGTTCTTC; CDR3aa: CASSLEGVDEQFF
abundance: NA; j_gene: TRBJ1-4; v_gene: TRBV3-1/TRBV3-2; d_gene: TRBD1; CDR3nt: TGTGCCAGCAGCCGCGGGGGACAGGGTGGTGAAAAACTGTTTTTT; CDR3aa: CASSRGGQGGEKLFF
abundance: NA; j_gene: TRBJ2-1; v_gene: TRBV14; d_gene: TRBD2; CDR3nt: TGTGCCAGCAGTCGCAGAACCGGGACTAGCGCCTACAATGAGCAGTTCTTC; CDR3aa: CASSRRTGTSAYNEQFF
abundance: NA; j_gene: TRBJ2-5; v_gene: TRBV12-5; d_gene: NA; CDR3nt: TGTGCTAGTAACAGGCATGAGCAAGAGACCCAGTACTTC; CDR3aa: CASNRHEQETQYF
abundance: NA; j_gene: TRBJ1-5; v_gene: TRBV5-1; d_gene: TRBD1; CDR3nt: TGCGCCAGCAGCCAAGGACAGGGTCCGTTTAGCAATCAGCCCCAGCATTTT; CDR3aa: CASSQGQGPFSNQPQHF
abundance: NA; j_gene: TRBJ1-2; v_gene: TRBV7-2; d_gene: NA; CDR3nt: TGTGCCAGCAGCTTAGGAGGCCAGGGATCTTCCTATGGCTACACCTTC; CDR3aa: CASSLGGQGSSYGYTF
abundance: NA; j_gene: TRBJ2-7; v_gene: TRBV3-1/TRBV3-2; d_gene: TRBD1; CDR3nt: TGTGCCAGCAGCCATGCCGGGACAGGGAAGTTCTACGAGCAGTACTTC; CDR3aa: CASSHAGTGKFYEQYF
abundance: NA; j_gene: TRBJ2-7; v_gene: TRBV27; d_gene: TRBD2; CDR3nt: TGTGCCAGCACAACCCTAGCGGACCCCTACGAGCAGTACTTC; CDR3aa: CASTTLADPYEQYF